This T cell receptor (beta chain) was identified during a study of vaccination effects on CD4 cells after COVID-19. ViraFEST expansion of antigen-specific CD4+ T cells with viral peptide pools preceded sequencing. After around 10 days in culture, the CD4+ T cells were isolated. Vaccine recipients, nucleocapsid antibody negative, had no prior SARS-CoV-2 infection. TCRdb keeps only in-frame clones here, not all; method: immunoSEQ multiplex PCR. The profile shows just under 45,000 clones, around 78% of them singletons. In germline, CDR1 is SGHRS, CDR2 YFSETQ. With 3 bases removed from V and 3 bases from J, the gap between germline ends came to 16 bases. The CDR3 contains 16 residues. This clone was counted a single time. Its antigen is as yet unknown.

The chain carries TRBV5-1 and TRBJ1-3, with a weak D call TRBD1 (5 bases). The sequences come from CD4+ T cells from PBMCs cultured with SARS-CoV-2 spike peptides, collected before COVID-19 vaccination. This clonotype was obtained from a human donor who received a COVID-19 vaccine. DNA of the CDR3: TGCGCCAGCAGCTCTGATTGGGGGGATGGTGGAAACACCATATATTTT. This gives the protein CASSSDWGDGGNTIYF.